Sequencing of this TCR beta chain was carried out in a study of CD8+ T cells in alopecia areata (dated by TCRdb to between 2018 and 2020). With respect to the entire study: High-throughput TCRbeta sequencing was used to examine T cell clonal expansion in alopecia areata in both the C3H/HeJ mouse model and human patients. The RNA source kit depended on sample type: the PAXgene miRNA kit for fixed scalp, the miRNeasy kit for PBMCs, and the RNeasy kit for mouse skin. In humans, TCRbeta sequencing was performed on scalp tissue and on sorted CD4+ and CD8+ peripheral blood T cells from healthy controls and from patients with patchy or totalis/universalis alopecia areata. Scalp clonality was compared among normal scalp (n=4), patchy alopecia areata scalp (n=8), and alopecia totalis/universalis scalp (n=8). TCRbeta CDR3 regions were amplified by immunoSEQ multiplex PCR using 35 Vbeta forward and 13 Jbeta reverse primers.

PBMCs were isolated by density centrifugation and stained for CD3, CD4 and CD8, and CD4+ and CD8+ T cells were sorted on a FACSAria. Scalp biopsies and blood samples were provided by unaffected controls. To prepare the library, the immunoSEQ multiplex PCR assay was applied. RNA was extracted from all samples and reverse transcribed into cDNA as template for TCR sequencing. First-strand cDNA was synthesized using SuperScript III with a 2:1 mix of oligo-dT and random hexamers. A synthetic immune receptor repertoire was used to measure amplification bias, and any remaining bias was corrected computationally. The study's own analysis went as follows. Raw reads were preprocessed to remove errors, and CDR3 was defined by IMGT conventions from the conserved cysteine to phenylalanine. Clonality was computed by normalizing Shannon entropy by log2 of the number of productive unique TCRs and subtracting the result from 1. Scalp TCRbeta sequences were cross-referenced with sorted blood CD4 and CD8 repertoires so that the CD4 or CD8 identity of scalp clones could be inferred. TCRdb provides this immuneACCESS table in a form limited to in-frame rearrangements. Some clones are lacking; in checked studies, under half of them reflect an unresolved V gene, and why the rest are absent is not known. V, J and clone size reflect that table, while D and trimming were determined from the DNA. This sample lists about 200,000 clones; roughly 50% were detected once. The ten most abundant clones make up around 5.1% of the sample.

V is reduced by 5 bases and J by 7 bases, leaving a spacing of 14 bases between them. The germline V gene (reference sequence) sets CDR1 to SEHNR and CDR2 to FQNEAQ. Including cysteine and phenylalanine, the CDR3 has 13 amino acids. The read is trimmed to its CDR3 DNA, 39 bases read in frame from base 1. Comments on this clone: Its antigen target is currently unknown. Per-base qualities were not stored, and no clone one base away is much larger.

Here is what the overall study found, with its caveats: Shared TCR sequences between patients were less evident than in mice, which may be partly attributable to HLA diversity in the patient population. Lesional scalp, especially in alopecia totalis/universalis, showed higher clonality and more expanded CD8+ clones than normal scalp, suggesting antigenic drive. Resident alphabeta T cells in normal human skin are also sequenced, complicating scalp TCR repertoire analysis, unlike mouse skin dominated by gammadelta T cells.

The chain links TRBV7-9 with TRBJ1-1; the D gene identity is not certain. The TCR originated in a human donor in good health. The sample comprised CD8+ T cells sorted from blood. The CDR3 in this case is CASSPPSVVEAFF. The nucleotides read TGTGCCAGCAGCCCACCTTCGGTAGTTGAAGCTTTCTTT.